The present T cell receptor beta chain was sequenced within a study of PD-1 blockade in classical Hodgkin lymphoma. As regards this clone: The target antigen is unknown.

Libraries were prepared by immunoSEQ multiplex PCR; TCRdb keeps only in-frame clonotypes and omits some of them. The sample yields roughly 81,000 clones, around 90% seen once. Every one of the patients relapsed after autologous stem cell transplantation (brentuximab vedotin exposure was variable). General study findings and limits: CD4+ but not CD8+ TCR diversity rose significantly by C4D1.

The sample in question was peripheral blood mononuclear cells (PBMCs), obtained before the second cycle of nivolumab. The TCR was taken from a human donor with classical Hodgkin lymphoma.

Written as DNA, the CDR3 is TGTGCCAGCACCCATATGGACGACGGTAGGGCCGTCTATGGCTACACCTTC. This gives the protein CASTHMDDGRAVYGYTF. The chain links TRBV28 to TRBJ1-2; D is ambiguous. This CDR3 spans 17 amino acids. The germline CDR1 and CDR2 sequences are MDHEN and SYDVKM. Trimming removed 7 bases from V and 4 bases from J, with 25 bases in between.